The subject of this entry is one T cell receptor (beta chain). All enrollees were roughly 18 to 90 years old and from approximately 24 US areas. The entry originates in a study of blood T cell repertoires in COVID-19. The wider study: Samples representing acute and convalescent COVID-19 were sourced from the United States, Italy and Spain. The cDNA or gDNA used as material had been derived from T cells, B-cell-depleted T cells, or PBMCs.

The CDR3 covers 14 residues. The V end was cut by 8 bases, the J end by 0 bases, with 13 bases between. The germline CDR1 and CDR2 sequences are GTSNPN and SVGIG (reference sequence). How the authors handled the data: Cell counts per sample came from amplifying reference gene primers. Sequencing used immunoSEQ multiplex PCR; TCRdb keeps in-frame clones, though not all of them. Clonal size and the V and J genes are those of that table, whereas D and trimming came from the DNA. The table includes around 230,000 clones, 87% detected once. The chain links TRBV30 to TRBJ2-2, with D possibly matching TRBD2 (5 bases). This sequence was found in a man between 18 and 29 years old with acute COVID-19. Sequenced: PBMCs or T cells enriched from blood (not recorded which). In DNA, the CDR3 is TGTGCCCGTCTACTAGGTCCGAACACCGGGGAGCTGTTTTTT. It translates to CARLLGPNTGELFF.